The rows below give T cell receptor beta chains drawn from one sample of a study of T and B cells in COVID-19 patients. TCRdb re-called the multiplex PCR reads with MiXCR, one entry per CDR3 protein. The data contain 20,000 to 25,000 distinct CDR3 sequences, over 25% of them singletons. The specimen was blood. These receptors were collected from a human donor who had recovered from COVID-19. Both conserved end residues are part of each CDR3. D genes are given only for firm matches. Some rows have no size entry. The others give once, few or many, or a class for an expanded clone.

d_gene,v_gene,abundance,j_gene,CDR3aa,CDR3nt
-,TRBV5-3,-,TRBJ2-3,CASSLEGGAWRVDTQYF,TGCGCCAGCAGCTTGGAAGGCGGGGCCTGGAGGGTGGATACGCAGTATTTT
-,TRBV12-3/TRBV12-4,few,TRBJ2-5,CASSQAGPETQYF,TGTGCCAGCAGCCAAGCCGGGCCCGAGACCCAGTACTTC
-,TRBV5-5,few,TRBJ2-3,CASSLWGLTDTQYF,TGTGCCAGCAGCTTGTGGGGTCTCACAGATACGCAGTATTTT
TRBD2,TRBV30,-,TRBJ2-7,CAWEGLARTYEQYF,TGTGCCTGGGAGGGACTAGCAAGAACTTACGAGCAGTACTTC
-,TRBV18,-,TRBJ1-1,CASSPEEAGTEAFF,TGTGCCAGCTCACCAGAGGAAGCGGGCACTGAAGCTTTCTTT
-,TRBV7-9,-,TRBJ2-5,CASSLPGTQETQYF,TGTGCCAGCAGCTTACCTGGCACCCAAGAGACCCAGTACTTC
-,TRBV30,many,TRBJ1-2,CAWTETGNYGYTF,TGTGCCTGGACCGAGACAGGCAACTATGGCTACACCTTC
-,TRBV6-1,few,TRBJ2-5,CASSETRQKATQYF,TGTGCCAGCAGTGAAACTAGGCAGAAAGCGACCCAGTACTTC
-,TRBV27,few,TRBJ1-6,CASSPEREGGSPLHF,TGTGCCAGCAGCCCAGAAAGGGAAGGCGGATCACCCCTCCACTTT
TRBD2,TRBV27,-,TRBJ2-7,CASSSWSSGAYEQYF,TGTGCCAGCAGTTCTTGGTCTAGCGGGGCCTACGAGCAGTACTTC
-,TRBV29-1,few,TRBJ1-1,CSVEVVVDTEAFF,TGCAGCGTAGAAGTGGTTGTGGACACTGAAGCTTTCTTT
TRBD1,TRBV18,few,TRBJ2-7,CASSPRTGRSEQYF,TGTGCCAGCTCACCCCGGACAGGGCGGAGCGAGCAGTACTTC
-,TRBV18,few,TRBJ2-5,CASSPRDETQYF,TGTGCCAGCTCACCACGAGATGAGACCCAGTACTTC
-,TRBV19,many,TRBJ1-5,CASSLIAGQVSNQPQHF,TGTGCCAGTAGTCTCATAGCCGGCCAGGTTAGCAATCAGCCCCAGCATTTT
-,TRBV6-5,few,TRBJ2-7,CASSYPGSSYEQYF,TGTGCCAGCAGTTACCCAGGTTCCTCCTACGAGCAGTACTTC
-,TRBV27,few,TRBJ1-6,CASSFSSSPPGDSPLHF,TGTGCCAGCAGTTTTTCGTCCAGTCCCCCGGGGGATTCACCCCTCCACTTT
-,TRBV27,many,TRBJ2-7,CASSLTGSYEQYF,TGTGCCAGCAGTTTAACGGGGTCCTACGAGCAGTACTTC
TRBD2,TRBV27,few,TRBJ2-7,CASSPGGSSYEQYF,TGTGCCAGCAGTCCGGGAGGGAGCTCCTACGAGCAGTACTTC
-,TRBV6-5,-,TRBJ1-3,CASTNGPFLSGNTIYF,TGTGCCAGCACCAATGGACCGTTTCTATCTGGAAACACCATATATTTT
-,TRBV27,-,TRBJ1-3,CASFAHGGENTIYF,TGTGCCAGCTTCGCCCATGGGGGTGAAAACACCATATATTTT
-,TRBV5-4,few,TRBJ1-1,CASSWDGTEAFF,TGTGCCAGCAGCTGGGACGGAACTGAAGCTTTCTTT
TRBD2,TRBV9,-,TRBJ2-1,CASSVGAGGPPDNEQFF,TGTGCCAGCAGCGTAGGAGCGGGGGGGCCCCCGGACAATGAGCAGTTCTTC
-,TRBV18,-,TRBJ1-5,CASSGTSNQPQHF,TGTGCCAGCTCAGGGACTAGCAATCAGCCCCAGCATTTT
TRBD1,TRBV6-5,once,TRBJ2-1,CASSYSMVQGAVNNEQFF,TGTGCCAGCAGTTACTCGATGGTCCAGGGGGCCGTGAACAATGAGCAGTTCTTC
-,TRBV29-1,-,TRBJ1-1,CSVEVQGLNTEAFF,TGCAGCGTTGAAGTACAGGGCTTGAACACTGAAGCTTTCTTT
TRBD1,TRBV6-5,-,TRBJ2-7,CASSGGTGGEQYF,TGTGCCAGCAGTGGCGGGACAGGGGGCGAGCAGTACTTC
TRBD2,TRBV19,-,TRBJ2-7,CASGPGGSYEQYF,TGTGCCAGTGGGCCGGGGGGGTCCTACGAGCAGTACTTC
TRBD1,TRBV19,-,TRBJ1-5,CASRRSGTGNQPQHF,TGTGCCAGTAGGCGTTCCGGGACAGGCAATCAGCCCCAGCATTTT
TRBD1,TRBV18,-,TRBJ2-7,CASSPGQVSYEQYF,TGTGCCAGCTCCCCGGGACAGGTTTCCTACGAGCAGTACTTC
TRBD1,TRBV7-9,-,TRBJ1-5,CASSLVSRGQDGNQPQHF,TGTGCCAGCAGCTTAGTGTCTAGGGGACAGGATGGCAATCAGCCCCAGCATTTT
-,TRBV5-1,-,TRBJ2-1,CASSLERGRWLF,TGCGCCAGCAGCTTGGAAAGGGGACGGTGGCTCTTC
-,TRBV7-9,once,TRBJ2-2,CASSLRRDDRPLGNTGELFF,TGTGCCAGCAGCTTACGTCGGGACGATAGACCCCTGGGGAACACCGGGGAGCTGTTTTTT
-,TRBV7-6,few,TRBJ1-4,CASSLDGEKLFF,TGTGCCAGCAGCTTAGATGGGGAAAAACTGTTTTTT
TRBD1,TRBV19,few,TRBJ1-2,CASSILGQGDGYTF,TGTGCCAGTAGTATCTTGGGACAGGGAGATGGCTACACCTTC
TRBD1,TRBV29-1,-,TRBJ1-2,CSVEEFGDRDRIYGYTF,TGCAGCGTTGAAGAATTCGGGGACAGGGATAGGATCTATGGCTACACCTTC